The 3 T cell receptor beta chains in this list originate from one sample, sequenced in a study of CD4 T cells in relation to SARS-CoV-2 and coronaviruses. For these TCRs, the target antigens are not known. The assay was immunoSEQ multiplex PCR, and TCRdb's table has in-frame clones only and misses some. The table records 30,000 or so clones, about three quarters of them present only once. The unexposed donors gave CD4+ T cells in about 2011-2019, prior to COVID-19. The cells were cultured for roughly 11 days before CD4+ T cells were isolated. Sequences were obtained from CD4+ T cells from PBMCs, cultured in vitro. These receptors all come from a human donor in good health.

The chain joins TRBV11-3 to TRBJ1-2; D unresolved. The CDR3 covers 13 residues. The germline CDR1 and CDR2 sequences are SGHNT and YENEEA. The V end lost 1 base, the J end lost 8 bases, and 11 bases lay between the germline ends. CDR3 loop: CASSLGPDGGYTF. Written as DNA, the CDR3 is TGTGCCAGCAGCTTAGGCCCGGATGGGGGCTACACCTTC.

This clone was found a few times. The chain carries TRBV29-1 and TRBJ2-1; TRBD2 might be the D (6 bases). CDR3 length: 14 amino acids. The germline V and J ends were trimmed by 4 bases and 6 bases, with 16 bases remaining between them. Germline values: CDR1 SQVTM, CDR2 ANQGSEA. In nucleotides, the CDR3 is TGCAGCGTTGGGGGCGGGACCGCGGTCAATGAGCAGTTCTTC. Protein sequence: CSVGGGTAVNEQFF.

The CDR3 DNA is TGCGCCAGCGGGGGGGGTATGAGCACTGAAGCTTTCTTT. It is translated as CASGGGMSTEAFF. The J gene is TRBJ1-1, the V gene TRBV4-3; possibly TRBD1 for D (5 bases). Germline CDR1 is LGHNA and CDR2 is YSLEER. This CDR3 is 13 amino acids long. V was shortened by 8 bases and J by 4 bases, with 14 bases between the two germline ends.